Listed here are 20 T cell receptor beta chains from one sample, sequenced in a study of spatial heterogeneity in lung cancer. TCRdb ran MiXCR on the 5' RACE reads and lists one entry per CDR3 protein. The data hold more than 10,000 distinct CDR3 sequences, with approximately 5.6% observed a single time. Antigen specificity for these receptors is unknown. Time point meaning: sample taken at primary tumor resection. Study-level results: Mutation counts in tumors were tracked by counts of expanded intratumoral alpha and beta TCRs.

The material sequenced was lung tumor tissue, taken at surgery. These receptors were obtained from a female donor with early-stage non-small cell lung cancer.

This clonotype was recorded at least ten times. The library was designed around alpha chains, so this beta chain is a stray read whose abundance carries little weight. J is TRBJ2-3 and V is TRBV7-3; 7 nucleotides align to TRBD2. Germline V gene data show CDR1 as SGHTA and CDR2 as FQGTGA. After removal of 2 bases from V and 4 bases from J, the junction contained 9 bases not matched to a gene. The CDR3 consists of 16 residues. Written as DNA, the CDR3 is TGTGCCAGCAGCTTAGAGGCCAGACGGGGGGCAGATACGCAGTATTTT. Protein: CASSLEARRGADTQYF.

The table lists this clonotype with many counts. This beta chain is a stray read from a library made for alpha chains; its abundance is not meaningful. This rearrangement joins TRBV7-2 to TRBJ2-1, with TRBD2 identical over 8 bases. The CDR3 extends over 15 amino acids. CDR1 is SGHTA and CDR2 is FQGNSA in the germline V gene. With 1 base clipped from V and 5 bases from J, the junction kept 4 bases outside the gene matches. The CDR3 region is CASSLEGLGDNEQFF. The DNA of the CDR3 is TGTGCCAGCAGCTTAGAGGGACTAGGGGACAATGAGCAGTTCTTC.

This clonotype was found many times. The library was built for alpha chains, so this beta chain is an off-target read and its size means little. V is TRBV28 and J is TRBJ1-2; D is unresolved. The CDR3 length is 11 residues. V lost 6 bases, J lost 8 bases, and 10 bases lay in between. CDR1 and CDR2 (germline): MDHEN, SYDVKM. The CDR3: CASSLRSGYTF. The CDR3 DNA reads TGTGCCAGCAGCCTCCGTTCCGGCTACACCTTC.

This clonotype was detected many times. This beta chain represents an off-target read in a library built for alpha chains; its size is of limited meaning. CDR3 amino acids: CASRLQGTDTQYF. In nucleotides, the CDR3 is TGTGCCAGCAGACTACAAGGCACAGATACGCAGTATTTT. The chain links TRBV27 to TRBJ2-3; D uncertain. The V end lost 6 bases, the J end lost 1 base, and 8 bases lay between the germline ends. Germline assignment: CDR1 MNHEY and CDR2 SMNVEV (reference sequence). This CDR3 is built from 13 residues.

Many counts were recorded for this clonotype. Since it is a stray read in a library aimed at alpha chains, this beta chain has a size that is not meaningful. V usage is TRBV6-2 or TRBV6-3 and J usage is TRBJ1-2, with a weak D call TRBD1 (5 bases). This CDR3 contains 16 residues. Germline CDR1 reads MNHEY; CDR2 reads SVGEGT. Trimming shortened V by 6 bases and J by 9 bases, and 26 bases separated the two germline ends. The CDR3: CASSRSGAGRQGRYTF. The CDR3 DNA follows: TGTGCCAGCAGCCGAAGCGGGGCAGGCCGTCAGGGTCGCTACACCTTC.

This clonotype was seen repeatedly, ten times or more. The library was prepared for alpha chains; this beta chain is a stray read, so its frequency means little. V usage is TRBV19 and J usage is TRBJ2-1; no clear D gene. With 5 bases removed from V and 8 bases from J, the gap between germline ends came to 10 bases. Germline V gene data show CDR1 as LNHDA and CDR2 as SQIVND (reference sequence). The CDR3 is 12 residues long. CDR3 nucleotides: TGTGCCAGTAGTCCCGGTGGGTATGAGCAGTTCTTC. Its protein is CASSPGGYEQFF. Using reference TRBV19 and TRBJ2-1 for the parts outside the CDR3, the full variable domain is DGGITQSPKYLFRKEGQNVTLSCEQNLNHDAMYWYRQDPGQGLRLIYYSQIVNDFQKGDIAEGYSVSREKKESFPLTVTSAQKNPTAFYLCASSPGGYEQFFGPGTRLTVL.

This clonotype has at least ten counts. This beta chain is a stray sequence in a library constructed for alpha chains; its clone size is not meaningful. V is TRBV5-4 and J is TRBJ1-4; the match to TRBD1 covers 7 bases. Germline V gene sequence: CDR1 SGHNT, CDR2 YYREEE (reference sequence). Trimming took 3 bases from V and 8 from J; bases not matched to a gene: 4. The CDR3 has 13 amino acids. CDR3 loop: CASSSGQEEKLFF. The CDR3 DNA reads TGTGCCAGCAGCTCCGGACAGGAGGAAAAACTGTTTTTT.

In its sample, this clonotype was seen many times. The library was designed around alpha chains, so this beta chain is a stray read whose abundance carries little weight. The V and J genes are TRBV7-8 and TRBJ1-3; no definite D call. V shed 1 base and J shed 1 base, with 8 bases lying between them. Germline CDR1 and CDR2: SGHVS and FQNEAQ. There are 15 residues in the CDR3. CDR3 in amino acids: CASSLGRRSGNTIYF. The CDR3 nucleotides read TGTGCCAGCAGCTTAGGCAGGCGATCTGGAAACACCATATATTTT.

This clonotype was counted at least ten times. This beta chain appears as a stray read in a library generated for alpha chains; its size is not informative. This chain connects TRBV27 to TRBJ2-6; D not resolved. The germline V and J ends were trimmed by 6 bases and 1 base, with 4 bases remaining between them. The CDR3 totals 13 residues. Germline V CDR1 and CDR2: MNHEY, SMNVEV (reference sequence). This CDR3 is CASRRSGANVLTF. The DNA for the CDR3 is TGTGCCAGCAGGAGGTCTGGGGCCAACGTCCTGACTTTC.

This clonotype was detected ten times or more. The library was prepared for alpha chains; this beta chain is a stray read, so its frequency means little. V usage is TRBV7-9 and J usage is TRBJ2-2; D tentatively reads TRBD1 or TRBD2 (5 bases each). This CDR3 comprises 13 residues. Trimming removed 4 bases at V and 6 bases at J, with 9 bases between. Per the germline V gene, CDR1 is SEHNR and CDR2 is FQNEAQ (reference sequence). The DNA for the CDR3 is TGTGCCAGCAGCTCTGGGGGAGCCGGGGAGCTGTTTTTT. It encodes CASSSGGAGELFF.

This clonotype was seen at least ten times. Because the library targeted alpha chains, this beta chain is an off-target read whose size means little. The rearrangement joins TRBV6-5 to TRBJ1-1; D gene uncertain. Trimming took off 3 bases at V and 10 bases at J, with 21 bases between the two ends. Per the germline V gene, CDR1 is MNHEY and CDR2 is SVGAGI. CDR3 length: 15 amino acids. The CDR3 sequence is CASSYDPVRQSGAFF. CDR3 nucleotide sequence: TGTGCCAGCAGTTATGACCCCGTAAGACAAAGTGGAGCTTTCTTT.

This clonotype was counted at least ten times. This beta chain represents an off-target read in a library built for alpha chains; its size is of limited meaning. The V call is TRBV27, the J call TRBJ1-1, with D tentatively TRBD1 (5 bases). Trimming took off 6 bases at V and 6 bases at J, with 11 bases between the two ends. The CDR3 contains 12 residues. Germline lookup yields CDR1 MNHEY and CDR2 SMNVEV (reference sequence). In DNA form, the CDR3 reads TGTGCCAGCAGAACGGGGGGAGCTGAAGCTTTCTTT. Translated, it gives CASRTGGAEAFF.

This clonotype was found many times. This beta chain was picked up by a library intended for alpha chains and is off target, so its count carries little meaning. The chain combines TRBV5-1 with TRBJ2-3, with 7 nucleotides matching TRBD2. This CDR3 has 13 amino acids. Trimming took 6 bases from V and 4 from J; bases not matched to a gene: 5. In germline, CDR1 is SGHRS, CDR2 YFSETQ. The CDR3 spells CASIPSGADTQYF. In nucleotides, the CDR3 is TGCGCCAGCATCCCAAGCGGGGCAGATACGCAGTATTTT.

In this sample, this clonotype turned up many times. The library was prepared for alpha chains; this beta chain is a stray read, so its frequency means little. This chain joins TRBV16 and TRBJ1-2, with D possibly being TRBD1 (6 bases). This CDR3 comprises 15 residues. Deletions cut 3 bases from V and 0 bases from J, with 11 bases between. Germline-derived CDR1 and CDR2 are KGHSY and FQNENV. DNA for the CDR3: TGTGCCAGCAGCCAGAGAGGGACATCTAACTATGGCTACACCTTC. Translated: CASSQRGTSNYGYTF.

This clonotype is labeled medium-sized. This beta chain appears as a stray read in a library generated for alpha chains; its size is not informative. The chain joins TRBV6-1 to TRBJ2-3; D gene uncertain. Trimming took 2 bases from V and 0 from J, leaving 12 bases between them. The CDR3 contains 16 residues. CDR1 is MNHNS, CDR2 SASEGT, per germline. CDR3 nucleotide sequence: TGTGCCAGCAGTGAAAGGGTTATGTCTAGCACAGATACGCAGTATTTT. Translating gives CASSERVMSSTDTQYF.

This clonotype was picked up many times. A library prepared for alpha chains yielded this beta chain as an off-target read; its size is of little meaning. The chain recombines TRBV6-5 with TRBJ1-6; D not resolved. The CDR3 length is 14 residues. The V gene lost 6 bases and the J gene lost 11 bases, with 17 bases spanning the gap. Germline-derived CDR1 and CDR2 are MNHEY and SVGAGI. CDR3 DNA sequence: TGTGCCAGCAGCCCTCGGGGTTTGCTGGCACCCCTCCACTTT. Encoded protein: CASSPRGLLAPLHF.

This clonotype was counted a few times. In a library made to pick up alpha chains, this beta chain is a stray read with a size that means little. V gene TRBV5-1 combines with J gene TRBJ2-3; 10 bases agree with TRBD2. CDR3 length: 15 residues. Unmatched junction bases numbered 6, after V lost 1 base and J lost 7 bases. Germline V gene lookup returns CDR1 SGHRS and CDR2 YFSETQ. The CDR3 nucleotides read TGCGCCAGCAGCTTGACTAGCGGGGAAAGAAATACGCAGTATTTT. Translating gives CASSLTSGERNTQYF.

This clonotype was picked up many times. This beta chain slipped into a library made for alpha chains as a stray read, so its size is not meaningful. V gene TRBV5-5 combines with J gene TRBJ1-5; D is ambiguous. This CDR3 comprises 13 residues. V lost 1 base to trimming and J lost 5 bases, with 7 bases between them. CDR1 is SGHKS and CDR2 is YYEKEE in the germline V gene (reference sequence). The CDR3 DNA reads TGTGCCAGCAGCTTGAAAAGGGATCAGCCCCAGCATTTT. Its translation is CASSLKRDQPQHF.

This clonotype has a count of ten or more. Found in a library prepared for alpha chains, this beta chain is an off-target read, and its abundance has little meaning. The chain recombines TRBV27 with TRBJ2-7; 9 nucleotides match TRBD2. V gave up 4 bases and J gave up 6 bases; unmatched junction bases: 7. The CDR3 length is 14 residues. Germline V CDR1 and CDR2: MNHEY, SMNVEV (reference sequence). CDR3 nucleotide sequence: TGTGCCAGCAGTTCGCCGGGACTAGCCATCGAGCAGTACTTC. This encodes CASSSPGLAIEQYF.

This clonotype has at least ten counts. Since it is a stray read in a library aimed at alpha chains, this beta chain has a size that is not meaningful. J is TRBJ2-2 and V is TRBV2; 14 bases align to TRBD2. Germline trimming cut 5 bases from V and 6 bases from J; bases unmatched to any gene: 2. There are 15 residues in the CDR3. CDR1 SNHLY and CDR2 FYNNEI come from the germline V gene. The CDR3 DNA is TGTGCCAGCAGTAAGACTAGCGGGGGGGCCGGGGAGCTGTTTTTT. Amino acid sequence: CASSKTSGGAGELFF.